This T cell receptor beta chain was captured by sequencing in a study of OX40 agonist ivuxolimab in advanced cancers. Looking at the study overall: Dose-escalation patients' cancers were hepatocellular carcinoma, melanoma, renal cell or head and neck cancer. Study-level points and caveats: Low normalized T-cell clonal expansion was additionally recorded for some nonresponders.

Autoimmune disease history or systemic immunosuppression led to patient exclusion. The sampling schedule covered blood at baseline, cycle 4 day 1, and cycle 7 day 1. This CDR3 spans 13 amino acids. Trimming took 3 bases from V and 5 from J, leaving 7 bases between them. Germline CDR1 is SNHLY and CDR2 is FYNNEI. With respect to this clone: Its antigen is unknown.

Repertoires were generated with immunoSEQ multiplex PCR, while TCRdb's copy carries only in-frame clones and drops some. The sample lists over 60,000 clones; 85% were seen once. The TCR sequence derives from an adult with an advanced solid tumor such as melanoma, head and neck, liver or kidney cancer. This material consisted of CD4+ or CD8+ T cells sorted from blood, taken in a trial of the OX40 agonist ivuxolimab. The chain links TRBV2 to TRBJ2-2, with D perhaps matching TRBD1 (5 bases). Written as DNA, the CDR3 is TGTGCCAGCAGTGAGCAGGGTACCGGGGAGCTGTTTTTT. It codes for CASSEQGTGELFF. The complete variable domain, with remaining parts taken from reference TRBV2 and TRBJ2-2, reads EPEVTQTPSHQVTQMGQEVILRCVPISNHLYFYWYRQILGQKVEFLVSFYNNEISEKSEIFDDQFSVERPDGSNFTLKIRSTKLEDSAMYFCASSEQGTGELFFGEGSRLTVL.